A single sample is the source of the 8 T cell receptor beta chains below, sequenced in a study of regulatory T cells in long-lasting Graves disease. Library construction for TCR beta used iRepertoire HTBI primers and Arm-PCR of CDR3 regions. One entry per CDR3 protein results from TCRdb running MiXCR on the multiplex PCR reads. Of roughly 400,000 distinct CDR3 sequences listed, roughly a fifth are singletons. Sample time point: persistent/refractory GD, antithyroid drugs over 5 years with positive TRAb. The TCR library used RNA extracted from PBMCs. The input for sequencing was peripheral blood mononuclear cells (PBMCs), taken when the disease was refractory, from a patient treated with antithyroid drugs. Receptors originate from a female donor with Graves disease.

On this clonotype: This may arise from a read error, as a much more abundant clone is one base away. This chain links TRBV6-1 with TRBJ2-7, with D tentatively TRBD2 (6 bases). V was cut by 4 bases and J by 5 bases, with 18 bases left in between. Germline CDR1 and CDR2: MNHNS and SASEGT. The CDR3 consists of 15 residues. The CDR3 region has the DNA TGTGCCAGCAGTGCCAGACTAGTGGGAGCCCACGAGCAGTACTTC. Amino acid sequence: CASSARLVGAHEQYF.

The V and J genes are TRBV27 and TRBJ2-2, with a weak D call TRBD2 (6 bases). Germline CDR1 and CDR2: MNHEY and SMNVEV (reference sequence). Trimming cost V 5 bases and J 4 bases, with 17 bases left between them. The CDR3 contains 16 residues. The CDR3 DNA follows: TGTGCCAGCAGTCCCGCGGGACGGGTTGGCACCGGGGAGCTGTTTTTT. Amino acids: CASSPAGRVGTGELFF.

This clonotype was seen at least ten times. This chain joins TRBV20-1 and TRBJ2-7, with D perhaps matching TRBD1 or TRBD2 (5 bases each). The CDR3 length is 14 residues. Trimming removed 1 base from V and 3 bases from J, with 13 bases in between. Germline lookup yields CDR1 DFQATT and CDR2 SNEGSKA (reference sequence). In nucleotides, the CDR3 is TGCAGTGCTAGAGTGGACAACGGGATCTACGAGCAGTACTTC. Protein: CSARVDNGIYEQYF.

There are a few counts of this clonotype. This chain connects TRBV5-1 to TRBJ2-5; 7 nucleotides line up with TRBD1. V lost 3 bases and J lost 3; bases outside the gene matches: 8. The CDR3 is 15 amino acids. The V gene's germline CDR1 is SGHRS and CDR2 YFSETQ. The CDR3 coding sequence is TGCGCCAGCAGCTGGGGACAGACAGTGGAAGAGACCCAGTACTTC. Amino acid sequence: CASSWGQTVEETQYF.

This sequence joins TRBV18 and TRBJ1-1; D remains ambiguous. CDR3 length equals 14 residues. Germline-derived CDR1 and CDR2 are KGHSH and LQKENI. Trimming cost V 6 bases and J 3 bases, with 14 bases left between them. The CDR3 nucleotides read TGTGCCAGCTCCACGACCTCAGAGGACACTGAAGCTTTCTTT. This encodes CASSTTSEDTEAFF.

About this clonotype itself: A much larger clone is a single base away; this may be a read error. The chain recombines TRBV12-3 or TRBV12-4 with TRBJ1-1; 9 nucleotides agree with TRBD1. The trim removed 2 bases at V and 10 bases at J, leaving 5 bases unmatched. This CDR3 comprises 13 residues. CDR3 bases: TGTGCCAGCAGTTTACGGGACAGGGATGGAGCTTTCTTT. Translating gives CASSLRDRDGAFF.

The rearrangement joins TRBV30 to TRBJ2-1, with D possibly being TRBD2 (5 bases). With 1 base removed from V and 10 bases from J, the gap between germline ends came to 8 bases. The CDR3 has 11 amino acids. Germline V gives CDR1 GTSNPN, CDR2 SVGIG (reference sequence). The CDR3 nucleotides read TGTGCCTGGAGTGCACGACTAGAGCAGTTCTTC. Its translation is CAWSARLEQFF.

This chain joins TRBV5-1 and TRBJ2-7; D remains unclear. This CDR3 has 13 amino acids. V lost 0 bases and J 5 bases, leaving 9 bases between the germline ends. CDR1 SGHRS and CDR2 YFSETQ come from the germline V gene. The CDR3 here is CASSLEDYHEQYF. Here the CDR3 DNA reads TGCGCCAGCAGCTTGGAAGATTACCACGAGCAGTACTTC.